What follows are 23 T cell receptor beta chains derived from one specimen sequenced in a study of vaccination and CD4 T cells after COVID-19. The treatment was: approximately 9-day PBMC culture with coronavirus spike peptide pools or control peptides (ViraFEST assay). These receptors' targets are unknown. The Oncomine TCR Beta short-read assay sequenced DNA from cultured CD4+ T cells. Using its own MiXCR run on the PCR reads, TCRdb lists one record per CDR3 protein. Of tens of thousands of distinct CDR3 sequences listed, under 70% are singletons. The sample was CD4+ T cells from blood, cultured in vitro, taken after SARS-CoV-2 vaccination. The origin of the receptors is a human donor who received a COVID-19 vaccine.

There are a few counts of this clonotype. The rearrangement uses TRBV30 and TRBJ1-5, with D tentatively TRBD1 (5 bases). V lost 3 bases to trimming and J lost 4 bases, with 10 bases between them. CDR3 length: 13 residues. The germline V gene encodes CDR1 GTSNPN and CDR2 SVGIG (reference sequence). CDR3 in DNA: TGTGCCTGGAGGACAGACTTTAATCAGCCCCAGCATTTT. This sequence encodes CAWRTDFNQPQHF.

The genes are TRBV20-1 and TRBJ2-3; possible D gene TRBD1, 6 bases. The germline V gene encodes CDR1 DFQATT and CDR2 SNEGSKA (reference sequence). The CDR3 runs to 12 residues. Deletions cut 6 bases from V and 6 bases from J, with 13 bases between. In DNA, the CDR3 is TGCAGTGCGATCCAACAGGGTGATACGCAGTATTTT. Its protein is CSAIQQGDTQYF.

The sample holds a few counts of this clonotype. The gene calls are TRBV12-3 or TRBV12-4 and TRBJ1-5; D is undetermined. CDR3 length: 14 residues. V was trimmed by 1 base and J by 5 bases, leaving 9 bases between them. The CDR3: CASSLVGGDQPQHF. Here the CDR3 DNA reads TGTGCCAGCAGTTTAGTCGGAGGAGATCAGCCCCAGCATTTT.

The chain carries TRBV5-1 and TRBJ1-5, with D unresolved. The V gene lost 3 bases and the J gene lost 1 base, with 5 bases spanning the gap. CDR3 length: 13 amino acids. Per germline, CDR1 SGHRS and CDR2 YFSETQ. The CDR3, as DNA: TGCGCCAGCAGCTCGGACAGCAATCAGCCCCAGCATTTT. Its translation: CASSSDSNQPQHF.

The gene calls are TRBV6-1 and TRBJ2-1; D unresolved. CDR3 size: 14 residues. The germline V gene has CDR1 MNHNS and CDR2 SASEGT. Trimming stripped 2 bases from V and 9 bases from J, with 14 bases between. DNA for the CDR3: TGTGCCAGCAGTGAAATCCAGTTTACGAGTGAGCAGTTCTTC. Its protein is CASSEIQFTSEQFF.

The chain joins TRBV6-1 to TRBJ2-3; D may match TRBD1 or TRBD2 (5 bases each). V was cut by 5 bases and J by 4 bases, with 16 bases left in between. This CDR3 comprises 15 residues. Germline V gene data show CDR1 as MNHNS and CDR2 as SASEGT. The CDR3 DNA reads TGTGCCAGCAGTAGGGACCCTAGCAGGGCAGATACGCAGTATTTT. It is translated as CASSRDPSRADTQYF.

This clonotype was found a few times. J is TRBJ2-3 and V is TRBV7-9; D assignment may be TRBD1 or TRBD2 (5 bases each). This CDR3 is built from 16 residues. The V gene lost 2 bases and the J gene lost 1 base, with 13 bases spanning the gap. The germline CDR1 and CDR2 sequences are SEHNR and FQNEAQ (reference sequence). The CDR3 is CASSLWGTRGTDTQYF. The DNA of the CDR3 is TGTGCCAGCAGCTTATGGGGGACCCGGGGCACAGATACGCAGTATTTT.

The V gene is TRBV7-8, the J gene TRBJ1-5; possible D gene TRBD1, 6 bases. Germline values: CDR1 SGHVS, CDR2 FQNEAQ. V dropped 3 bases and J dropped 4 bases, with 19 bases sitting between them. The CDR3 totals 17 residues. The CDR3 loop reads CASSFKIEQGPNQPQHF. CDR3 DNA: TGTGCCAGCAGCTTTAAAATAGAACAGGGACCGAATCAGCCCCAGCATTTT.

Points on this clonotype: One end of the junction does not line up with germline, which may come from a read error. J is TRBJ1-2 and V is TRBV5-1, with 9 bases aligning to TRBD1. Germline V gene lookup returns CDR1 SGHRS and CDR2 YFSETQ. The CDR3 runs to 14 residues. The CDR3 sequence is CANSAGTGTYGYTF. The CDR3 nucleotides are TGCGCCAACAGCGCCGGGACAGGGACCTATGGCTACACCTTC.

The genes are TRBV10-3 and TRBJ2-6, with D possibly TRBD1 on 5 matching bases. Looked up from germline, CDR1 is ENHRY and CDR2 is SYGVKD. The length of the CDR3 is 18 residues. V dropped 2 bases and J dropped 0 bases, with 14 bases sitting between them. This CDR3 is CAISEGVGVSSGANVLTF. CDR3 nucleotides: TGTGCCATCAGTGAGGGAGTAGGGGTCAGCTCTGGGGCCAACGTCCTGACTTTC.

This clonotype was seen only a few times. The CDR3, as DNA: TGTGCCAGCAGTAGAATGGGTACGGGCTCTTCACCCCTCCACTTT. Translating gives CASSRMGTGSSPLHF. The chain carries TRBV6-1 and TRBJ1-6; D is uncertain. Germline loops: CDR1 MNHNS, CDR2 SASEGT. V shed 5 bases and J shed 9 bases, with 17 bases lying between them. The CDR3 totals 15 residues.

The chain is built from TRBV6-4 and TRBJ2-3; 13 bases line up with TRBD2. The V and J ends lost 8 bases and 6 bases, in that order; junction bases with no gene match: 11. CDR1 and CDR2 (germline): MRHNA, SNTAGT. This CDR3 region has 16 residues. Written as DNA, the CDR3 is TGTGCCAGCTCACGGACTAGCGGGGGAGCCGTGGATACGCAGTATTTT. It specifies CASSRTSGGAVDTQYF.

In DNA form, the CDR3 reads TGTGCCAGCAGTGAAGGATCGAGGGCCTGGGGCAATCAGCCCCAGCATTTT. This codes for CASSEGSRAWGNQPQHF. This chain uses TRBV6-1 with TRBJ1-5; D is uncertain. Germline V gives CDR1 MNHNS, CDR2 SASEGT. V was pared by 1 base and J by 2 bases, with 15 bases between. The CDR3 extends over 17 amino acids.

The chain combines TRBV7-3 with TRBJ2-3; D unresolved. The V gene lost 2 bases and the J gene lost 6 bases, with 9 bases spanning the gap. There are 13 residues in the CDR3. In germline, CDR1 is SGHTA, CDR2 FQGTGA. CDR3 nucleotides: TGTGCCAGCAGCTTAGAGGCCCCCGATACGCAGTATTTT. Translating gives CASSLEAPDTQYF. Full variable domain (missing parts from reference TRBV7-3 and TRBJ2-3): GAGVSQTPSNKVTEKGKYVELRCDPISGHTALYWYRQSLGQGPEFLIYFQGTGAADDSGLPNDRFFAVRPEGSVSTLKIQRTERGDSAVYLCASSLEAPDTQYFGPGTRLTVL.

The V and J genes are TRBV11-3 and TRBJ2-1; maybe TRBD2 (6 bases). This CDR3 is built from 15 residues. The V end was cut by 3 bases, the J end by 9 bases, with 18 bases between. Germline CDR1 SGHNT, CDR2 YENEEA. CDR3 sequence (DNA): TGTGCCAGCAGCTTTTCCGCTTGGGGGGTCAGTGAGCAGTTCTTC. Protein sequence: CASSFSAWGVSEQFF.

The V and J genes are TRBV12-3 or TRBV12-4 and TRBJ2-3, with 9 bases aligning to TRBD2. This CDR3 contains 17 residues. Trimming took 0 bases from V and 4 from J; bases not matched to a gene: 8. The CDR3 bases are TGTGCCAGCAGTTTAGCGGGCCTAGCGGGGTTCTCAGATACGCAGTATTTT. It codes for CASSLAGLAGFSDTQYF.

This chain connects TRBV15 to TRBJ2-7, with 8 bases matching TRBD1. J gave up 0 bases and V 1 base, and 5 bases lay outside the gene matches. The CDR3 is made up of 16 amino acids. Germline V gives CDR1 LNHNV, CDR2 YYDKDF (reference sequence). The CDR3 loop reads CATSRGRGQASYEQYF. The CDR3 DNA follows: TGTGCCACCAGCAGAGGCCGGGGACAGGCCTCCTACGAGCAGTACTTC.

This chain's CDR3 is CSARGGGFRGTQYF. CDR3 DNA sequence: TGCAGTGCTAGAGGGGGTGGCTTCCGGGGGACCCAGTACTTC. This sequence joins TRBV20-1 and TRBJ2-5, with D maybe TRBD2 (5 bases). The CDR3 sequence is 14 residues long. With 1 base removed from V and 7 bases from J, the gap between germline ends came to 16 bases. CDR1 is DFQATT and CDR2 is SNEGSKA in the germline V gene (reference sequence).

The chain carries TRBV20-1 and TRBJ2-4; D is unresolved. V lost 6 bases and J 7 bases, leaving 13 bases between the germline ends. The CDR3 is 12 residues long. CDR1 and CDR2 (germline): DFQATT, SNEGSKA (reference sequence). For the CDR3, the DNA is TGCAGTGCCCTGCCGACTGGGAACATTCAGTACTTC. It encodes CSALPTGNIQYF.

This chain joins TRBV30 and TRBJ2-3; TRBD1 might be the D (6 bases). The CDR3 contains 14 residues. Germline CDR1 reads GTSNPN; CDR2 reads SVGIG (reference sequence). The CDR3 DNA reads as TGTGCAACACAGGGATCCCAAATCACAGATACGCAGTATTTT. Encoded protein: CATQGSQITDTQYF. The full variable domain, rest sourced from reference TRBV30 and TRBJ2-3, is SQTIHQWPATLVQPVGSPLSLECTVEGTSNPNLYWYRQAAGRGLQLLFYSVGIGQISSEVPQNLSASRPQDRQFILSSKKLLLSDSGFYLCATQGSQITDTQYFGPGTRLTVL.

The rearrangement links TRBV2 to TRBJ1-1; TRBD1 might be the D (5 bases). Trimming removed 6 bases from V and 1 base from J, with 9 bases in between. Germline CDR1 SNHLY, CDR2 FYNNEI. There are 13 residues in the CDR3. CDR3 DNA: TGTGCCAGCAGGGTGGACACGAACACTGAAGCTTTCTTT. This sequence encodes CASRVDTNTEAFF.

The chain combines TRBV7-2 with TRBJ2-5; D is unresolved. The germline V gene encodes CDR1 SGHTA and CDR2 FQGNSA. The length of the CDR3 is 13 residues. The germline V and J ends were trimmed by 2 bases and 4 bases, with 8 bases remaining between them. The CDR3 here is CASSLQAPETQYF. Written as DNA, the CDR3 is TGTGCCAGCAGCTTACAGGCTCCAGAGACCCAGTACTTC.

CDR3 DNA: TGTGCCAGCAGCTCACTAGCGGGGCGCCAAGAGACCCAGTACTTC. This sequence encodes CASSSLAGRQETQYF. The V call is TRBV5-6, the J call TRBJ2-5; the match to TRBD2 covers 10 bases. CDR1 and CDR2 from the germline V gene are SGHDT and YYEEEE. This CDR3 has 15 amino acids. V dropped 3 bases and J dropped 1; count of bases not matched to a gene: 3.